A selection of T cell receptor beta chains follows, all from one sample in a study of post-analysis software for immune sequencing data. TCRdb reanalysed the PCR reads using MiXCR and keeps one entry per CDR3 protein. The sample has more than 500,000 distinct CDR3 sequences; around 34% are singletons. The sample was blood. These receptors were taken from a girl younger than 18 with multiple sclerosis. Both conserved end residues are trimmed from each CDR3. A D gene is named only where the DNA matches it firmly.

CDR3 protein	D gene	V gene	J gene
ASSSRTSGGKETQY	TRBD2	TRBV7-8	TRBJ2-5
ASRLAGAHNEQF	TRBD2	TRBV6-1	TRBJ2-1
ASSLGDRERTDTQY	NA	TRBV12-3/TRBV12-4	TRBJ2-3
ASRKGQGAPYEQY	TRBD1	TRBV5-1	TRBJ2-7
ASSLDPQEPLGPQH	NA	TRBV7-8	TRBJ1-5
ASSSQDRTEAF	NA	TRBV5-1	TRBJ1-1
SARGPGAGETQY	NA	TRBV20-1	TRBJ2-5
SATRRGTEAF	NA	TRBV20-1	TRBJ1-1
SVLPSPGEGQGTYEQY	TRBD1	TRBV29-1	TRBJ2-7
ASSYSTGGNEKLF	TRBD1	TRBV11-2	TRBJ1-4
ASSRNRGLGSEAF	TRBD1	TRBV3-1	TRBJ1-1
ASSEAPGQRLRETQY	TRBD1	TRBV2	TRBJ2-5
ASRGGENEQF	NA	TRBV12-3/TRBV12-4	TRBJ2-1
ASSSGLAGGLKY	TRBD2	TRBV6-6	TRBJ2-3
ASSRGAGSSSGANVLT	NA	TRBV6-4	TRBJ2-6
SARVPFYGYT	NA	TRBV20-1	TRBJ1-2
ASSLVFGTANSPLH	NA	TRBV11-2	TRBJ1-6
ASGPLAGGDTQY	TRBD2	TRBV27	TRBJ2-3
ASTSETGEIDEKLF	TRBD1	TRBV12-3/TRBV12-4	TRBJ1-4
ASSHGIGTATDTQY	NA	TRBV7-3	TRBJ2-3
ASSQVTSQGAPYSYNEQF	TRBD1	TRBV4-1	TRBJ2-1
ASSVELFPNYGYT	NA	TRBV9	TRBJ1-2
ASSYLVSRDRGHTGELF	TRBD1	TRBV6-5	TRBJ2-2
ASSPDGTGGQNIQY	TRBD1	TRBV19	TRBJ2-4
ASSPEKRGGLEETQY	TRBD2	TRBV19	TRBJ2-5
ASSLLSGTPSYEQY	NA	TRBV5-1	NA
ASSRAGGADTRY	TRBD2	TRBV7-9	TRBJ2-3
ASSPWDRVGEQY	TRBD1	TRBV12-3/TRBV12-4	TRBJ2-7
ASSYSRESPLH	NA	TRBV6-5	TRBJ1-6
ASRDGTGSYEQY	TRBD1	TRBV12-3/TRBV12-4	TRBJ2-7
SARGGQGDTEAF	TRBD1	TRBV20-1	TRBJ1-1
ATTSTDNTEAF	NA	TRBV6-5	TRBJ1-1
ASSHRTGREKLF	TRBD1	TRBV5-8	TRBJ1-4
ASSYWEPGQMNTEAF	NA	TRBV6-5	TRBJ1-1
ASSLFGQGGTEAF	TRBD1	TRBV5-1	TRBJ1-1
ASSLSSGAAYNEQF	TRBD2	TRBV12-3/TRBV12-4	TRBJ2-1
ASSLGLAGGDEQF	TRBD2	TRBV5-1	TRBJ2-1
ASHGGGQETQY	TRBD2	TRBV2	TRBJ2-5
ASSLEGAMTQY	NA	TRBV7-9	TRBJ2-5
ASSLSLGRIVDYNEQF	NA	TRBV27	TRBJ2-1
SVVGLAGESSTDTQY	TRBD2	TRBV29-1	TRBJ2-3
SATTGTSGGDEQY	TRBD2	TRBV20-1	TRBJ2-7
ASRAGTDYNEQF	TRBD1	TRBV6-1	TRBJ2-1
ASSYFGGAKDEQF	NA	TRBV6-5	TRBJ2-1
ASSVAGENTEAF	NA	TRBV9	TRBJ1-1
ASSPPSRGRGDTQY	NA	TRBV18	TRBJ2-3
ASSLEQGAYNEQF	TRBD1	TRBV5-1	TRBJ2-1
ASSRSGTANAPDTQY	TRBD1	TRBV3-1	TRBJ2-3
ASSQRGSGNTIY	NA	TRBV3-1	TRBJ1-3
ASSGGANQETQY	NA	TRBV18	TRBJ2-5
SARERDRINQPQH	TRBD1	TRBV20-1	TRBJ1-5
SLQGGAGGETQY	NA	TRBV20-1	TRBJ2-5
ASSPTGDAQY	NA	TRBV12-3/TRBV12-4	TRBJ2-3
SVEYGEGDTQY	NA	TRBV29-1	TRBJ2-3
ASPPPYEQY	NA	TRBV25-1	NA
ASRDNYGYT	NA	TRBV19	TRBJ1-2
ASSQDRAHEQY	TRBD1	TRBV7-8	TRBJ2-7
ASSQHLTGELF	NA	TRBV4-1	TRBJ2-2
ASDRVGQGRVSETQY	TRBD1	TRBV10-2	TRBJ2-5